The T cell receptor (beta chain) described here comes from a study of CD4+ T cells in melanoma. Whole-study results and caveats: CD8+ T cell, macrophage and B cell function reportedly correlated with neoantigen-specific CD4+ T cells. Neoantigen-specific CD4+ T cells in melanoma reportedly had diverse differentiation states.

Germline values: CDR1 SGHNT, CDR2 YENEEA. The CDR3 covers 13 residues. V was clipped by 3 bases and J by 2 bases, with 5 bases between them. The protocol was immunoSEQ multiplex PCR, while the TCRdb copy is restricted to in-frame clones and leaves out a portion. The table includes fewer than 150,000 clones, 85% to 95% detected once. Notes on this clone: Its antigen is undetermined.

The chain combines TRBV11-3 with TRBJ2-1, with D perhaps TRBD1 (5 bases). This sequence originates from a human donor with melanoma. For the CDR3, the DNA is TGTGCCAGCAGCTTGACAGCCTACAATGAGCAGTTCTTC. Protein product: CASSLTAYNEQFF.